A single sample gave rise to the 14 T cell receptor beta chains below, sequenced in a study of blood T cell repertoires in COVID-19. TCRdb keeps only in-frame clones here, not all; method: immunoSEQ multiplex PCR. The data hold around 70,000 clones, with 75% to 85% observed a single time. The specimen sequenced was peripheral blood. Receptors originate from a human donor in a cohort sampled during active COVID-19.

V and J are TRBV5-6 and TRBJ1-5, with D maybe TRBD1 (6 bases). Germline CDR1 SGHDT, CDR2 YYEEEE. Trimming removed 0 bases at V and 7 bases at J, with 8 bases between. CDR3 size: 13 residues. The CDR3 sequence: CASSLEGGQPQHF. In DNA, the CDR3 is TGTGCCAGCAGCTTGGAAGGGGGACAGCCCCAGCATTTT.

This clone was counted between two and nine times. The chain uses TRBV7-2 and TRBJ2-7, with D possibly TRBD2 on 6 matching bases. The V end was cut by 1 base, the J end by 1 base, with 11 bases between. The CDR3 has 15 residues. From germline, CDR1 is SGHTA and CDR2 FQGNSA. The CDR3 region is CASSLDRRGSYEQYF. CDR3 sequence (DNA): TGTGCCAGCAGCTTAGACAGGAGGGGATCCTACGAGCAGTACTTC.

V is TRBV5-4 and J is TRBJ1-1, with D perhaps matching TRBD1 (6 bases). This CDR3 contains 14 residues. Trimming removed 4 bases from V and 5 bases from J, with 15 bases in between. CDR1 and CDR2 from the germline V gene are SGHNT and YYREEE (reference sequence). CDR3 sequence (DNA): TGTGCCAGCAGCCAGACAGGTTTAAATACTGAAGCTTTCTTT. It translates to CASSQTGLNTEAFF.

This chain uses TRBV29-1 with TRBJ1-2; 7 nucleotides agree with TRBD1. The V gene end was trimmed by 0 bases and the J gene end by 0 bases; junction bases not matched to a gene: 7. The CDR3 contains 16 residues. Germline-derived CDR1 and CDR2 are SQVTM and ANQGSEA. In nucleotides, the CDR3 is TGCAGCGTTGAAGACGGGGGACAGTCAACTAACTATGGCTACACCTTC. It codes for CSVEDGGQSTNYGYTF.

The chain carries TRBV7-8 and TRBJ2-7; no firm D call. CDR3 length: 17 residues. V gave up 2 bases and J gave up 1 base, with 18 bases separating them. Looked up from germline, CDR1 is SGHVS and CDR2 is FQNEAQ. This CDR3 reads CASSLTSWVAASYEQYF. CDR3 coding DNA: TGTGCCAGCAGCTTAACCTCATGGGTAGCCGCTTCCTACGAGCAGTACTTC. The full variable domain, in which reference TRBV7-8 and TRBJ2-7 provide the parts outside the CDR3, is GAGVSQSPRYKVAKRGQDVALRCDPISGHVSLFWYQQALGQGPEFLTYFQNEAQLDKSGLPSDRFFAERPEGSVSTLKIQRTQQEDSAVYLCASSLTSWVAASYEQYFGPGTRLTVT.

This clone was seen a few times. CDR3 sequence (DNA): TGTGCCAGCAGCCAGTCGCAGGGCCCAAATCAGCCCCAGCATTTT. Amino acids: CASSQSQGPNQPQHF. The rearrangement joins TRBV3-1 (or the pseudogene TRBV3-2) to TRBJ1-5; a possible D gene is TRBD1 (5 bases). Trimming took off 3 bases at V and 4 bases at J, with 13 bases between the two ends. Germline V lookup: CDR1 LGHDT, CDR2 YNNKEL (reference sequence). This CDR3 comprises 15 residues.

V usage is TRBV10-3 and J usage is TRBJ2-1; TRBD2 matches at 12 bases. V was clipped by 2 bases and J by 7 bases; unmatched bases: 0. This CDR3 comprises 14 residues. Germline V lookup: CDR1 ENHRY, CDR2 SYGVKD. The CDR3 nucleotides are TGTGCCATCAGTGAGGGACTAGCGGGAAATGAGCAGTTCTTC. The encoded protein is CAISEGLAGNEQFF.

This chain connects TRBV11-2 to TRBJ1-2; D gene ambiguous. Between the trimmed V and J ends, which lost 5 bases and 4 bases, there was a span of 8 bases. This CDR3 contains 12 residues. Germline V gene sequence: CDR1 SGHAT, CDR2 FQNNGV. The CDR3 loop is CASSQDIYGYTF. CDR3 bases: TGTGCCAGCAGCCAGGATATCTATGGCTACACCTTC.

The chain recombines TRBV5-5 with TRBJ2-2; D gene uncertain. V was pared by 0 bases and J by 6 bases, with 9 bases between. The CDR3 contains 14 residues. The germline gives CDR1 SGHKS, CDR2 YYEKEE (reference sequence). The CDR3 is CASSLVGQSGELFF. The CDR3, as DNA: TGTGCCAGCAGCTTGGTTGGGCAATCCGGGGAGCTGTTTTTT. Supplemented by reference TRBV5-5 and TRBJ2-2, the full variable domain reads DAGVTQSPTHLIKTRGQQVTLRCSPISGHKSVSWYQQVLGQGPQFIFQYYEKEERGRGNFPDRFSARQFPNYSSELNVNALLLGDSALYLCASSLVGQSGELFFGEGSRLTVL.

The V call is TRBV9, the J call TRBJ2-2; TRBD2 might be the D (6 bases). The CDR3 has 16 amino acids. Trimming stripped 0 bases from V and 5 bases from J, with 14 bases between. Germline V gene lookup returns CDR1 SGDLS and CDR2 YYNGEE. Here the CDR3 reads CASSVDLASETGELFF. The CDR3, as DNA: TGTGCCAGCAGCGTAGACCTAGCGAGTGAGACCGGGGAGCTGTTTTTT.

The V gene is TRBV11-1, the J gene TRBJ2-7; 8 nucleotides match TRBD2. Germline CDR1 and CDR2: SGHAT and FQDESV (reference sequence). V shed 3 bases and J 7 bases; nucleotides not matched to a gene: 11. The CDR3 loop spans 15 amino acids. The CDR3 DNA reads TGTGCCAGCAGCTTTTCCCCGGGAGGGGTGTTGGAGCAGTACTTC. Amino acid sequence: CASSFSPGGVLEQYF.

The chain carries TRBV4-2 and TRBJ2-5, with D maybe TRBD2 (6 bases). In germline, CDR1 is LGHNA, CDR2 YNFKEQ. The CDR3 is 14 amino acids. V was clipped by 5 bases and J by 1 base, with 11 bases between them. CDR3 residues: CASSGSGPQETQYF. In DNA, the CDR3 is TGTGCCAGCAGCGGGAGCGGGCCCCAAGAGACCCAGTACTTC.

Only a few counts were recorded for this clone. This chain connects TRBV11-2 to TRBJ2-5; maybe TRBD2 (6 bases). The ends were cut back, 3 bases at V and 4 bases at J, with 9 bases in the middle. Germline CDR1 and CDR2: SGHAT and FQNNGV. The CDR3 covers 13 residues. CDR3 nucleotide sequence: TGTGCCAGCAGCTTGTGGCGGGGAGAGACCCAGTACTTC. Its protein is CASSLWRGETQYF. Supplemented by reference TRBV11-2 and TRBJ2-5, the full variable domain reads EAGVAQSPRYKIIEKRQSVAFWCNPISGHATLYWYQQILGQGPKLLIQFQNNGVVDDSQLPKDRFSAERLKGVDSTLKIQPAKLEDSAVYLCASSLWRGETQYFGPGTRLLVL.

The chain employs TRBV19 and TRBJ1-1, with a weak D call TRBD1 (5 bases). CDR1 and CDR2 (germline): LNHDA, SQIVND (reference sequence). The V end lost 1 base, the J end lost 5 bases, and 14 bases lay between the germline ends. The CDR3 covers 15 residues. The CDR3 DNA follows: TGTGCCAGTAGTATAGCGGAAAGGGGCAGGACTGAAGCTTTCTTT. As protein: CASSIAERGRTEAFF.